This TCR beta chain was observed in a study of T-cell memory formation after mild COVID-19. MiXCR, run by TCRdb on the 5' RACE reads, gives a single entry per CDR3 protein. Of over 120,000 distinct CDR3 sequences listed, 15% to 20% are singletons. This CDR3 spans 15 amino acids. Germline loops: CDR1 SGHRS, CDR2 YFSETQ. Trimming cost V 1 base and J 1 base, with 8 bases left between them. The source is an adult woman who had mild COVID-19 (a few samples of this study predate the infection). Cell type and time point are not known. This chain connects TRBV5-1 to TRBJ2-2; D is unresolved. The source material was PBMCs or a T cell subset sorted from them (not recorded which). CDR3 DNA sequence: TGCGCCAGCAGCTTGTCCTTGGAGAACACCGGGGAGCTGTTTTTT. Its protein product is CASSLSLENTGELFF.